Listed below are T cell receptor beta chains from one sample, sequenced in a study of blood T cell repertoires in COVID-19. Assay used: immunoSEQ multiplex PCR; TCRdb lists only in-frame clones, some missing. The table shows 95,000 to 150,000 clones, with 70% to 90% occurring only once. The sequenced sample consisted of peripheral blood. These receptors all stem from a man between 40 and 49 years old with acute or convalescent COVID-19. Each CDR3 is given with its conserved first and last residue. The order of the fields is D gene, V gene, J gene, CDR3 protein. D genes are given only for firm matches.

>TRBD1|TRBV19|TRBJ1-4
CASSEQGSTNEKLFF
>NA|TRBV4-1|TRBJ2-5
CASSQAPVGSRKTQYF
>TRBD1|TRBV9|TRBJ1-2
CASSPRAGQGAGYGYTF
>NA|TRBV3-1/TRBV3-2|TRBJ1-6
CASSHASHGDNSPLHF
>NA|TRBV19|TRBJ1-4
CAVLGRTNEKLFF
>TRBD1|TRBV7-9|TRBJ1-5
CASSLALQGQGNNQPQHF
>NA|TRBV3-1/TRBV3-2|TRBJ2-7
CASSQGAGPYEQYF
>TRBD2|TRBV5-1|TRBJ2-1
CASSLALSGRGNNEQFF
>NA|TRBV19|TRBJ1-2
CASSIPRWNYGYTF
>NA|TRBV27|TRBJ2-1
CASSPWFRGEQFF
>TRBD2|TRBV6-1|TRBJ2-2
CASTESSGGAFGELFF